This T cell receptor (beta chain) was retrieved from a study of control samples from healthy donors and cancer patients. TCRdb's copy holds only in-frame clones and misses some; the assay was immunoSEQ multiplex PCR. Of some 210,000 clones listed, about nine tenths are singletons. V gave up 0 bases and J gave up 4 bases, with 12 bases separating them. Per the germline V gene, CDR1 is LGHDT and CDR2 is YNNKEL (reference sequence). The CDR3 sequence is 16 residues long. Sequences were obtained from blood. This chain uses TRBV3-1 (or the pseudogene TRBV3-2) with TRBJ1-4; D is uncertain. This TCR came from a man aged 25 to 40 in good health. CDR3 protein: CASSQEGDGLNEKLFF. CDR3 in DNA: TGTGCCAGCAGCCAAGAAGGAGACGGACTTAATGAAAAACTGTTTTTT.